One sample yielded the 20 T cell receptor beta chains listed below, sequenced in a study of blood T cell repertoires in COVID-19. Assay: immunoSEQ multiplex PCR; the TCRdb copy retains only in-frame clones and omits some. Of 200,000 or so clones in the sample, 65% to 85% were seen once. The source material was peripheral blood. Receptors originate from a woman aged 80 or over with acute or convalescent COVID-19.

The CDR3 DNA reads as TGCAGTGCTAGTTGGGACTCTAAAGCTTTCTTT. It is translated as CSASWDSKAFF. The chain joins TRBV20-1 to TRBJ1-1; D possibly corresponds to TRBD1 (5 bases). The CDR3 spans 11 residues. Germline CDR1 is DFQATT and CDR2 is SNEGSKA (reference sequence). V was cut by 3 bases and J by 9 bases, with 11 bases left in between.

V usage is TRBV5-6 and J usage is TRBJ1-4; a weak D match, TRBD1 (5 bases). Per germline, CDR1 SGHDT and CDR2 YYEEEE. The CDR3 length is 16 residues. Trimming cost V 0 bases and J 8 bases, with 17 bases left between them. The CDR3 DNA follows: TGTGCCAGCAGCTTGGCCGGGCGCAGGGCCGAAGAAAAACTGTTTTTT. Translating it yields CASSLAGRRAEEKLFF.

The CDR3 here is CASSEDRNQPQHF. DNA for the CDR3: TGTGCCAGCAGTGAAGACAGGAATCAGCCCCAGCATTTT. V is TRBV2 and J is TRBJ1-5; D perhaps matches TRBD1 (5 bases). The CDR3 covers 13 residues. With 1 base removed from V and 4 bases from J, the gap between germline ends came to 5 bases. CDR1 and CDR2 from the germline V gene are SNHLY and FYNNEI.

V is TRBV7-2 and J is TRBJ1-6; D call uncertain. Trimming stripped 5 bases from V and 7 bases from J, with 15 bases between. Germline CDR1 reads SGHTA; CDR2 reads FQGNSA. The CDR3 is 15 residues long. The CDR3 sequence: CASSLSPPGNSPLHF. The CDR3 DNA sequence: TGTGCCAGCAGCCTGTCACCCCCGGGGAATTCACCCCTCCACTTT.

This clone showed up just a few times. The chain recombines TRBV4-3 with TRBJ2-2; TRBD1 is a possible D gene (5 bases). Trimming removed 0 bases from V and 2 bases from J, with 7 bases in between. Germline assignment: CDR1 LGHNA and CDR2 YSLEER. This CDR3 spans 15 amino acids. The CDR3 loop is CASSQERGNTGELFF. The CDR3 DNA is TGCGCCAGCAGCCAAGAAAGGGGAAACACCGGGGAGCTGTTTTTT.

The chain is built from TRBV7-2 and TRBJ1-2; no firm D call. The CDR3 is 14 amino acids. Trimming removed 0 bases from V and 1 base from J, with 6 bases in between. Looked up from germline, CDR1 is SGHTA and CDR2 is FQGNSA. The DNA of the CDR3 is TGTGCCAGCAGCTTAGCCGTGAGTAACTATGGCTACACCTTC. This translates into CASSLAVSNYGYTF.

The CDR3 is CAISDGGMGEAFF. CDR3 DNA: TGTGCCATCAGTGACGGGGGTATGGGTGAAGCTTTCTTT. The chain recombines TRBV10-3 with TRBJ1-1, with D possibly TRBD1 on 5 matching bases. Trimming pared 3 bases from V and 7 bases from J, leaving 12 bases between. The CDR3 consists of 13 residues. The germline V gene encodes CDR1 ENHRY and CDR2 SYGVKD.

CDR3 sequence (DNA): TGTGCCAGTAGTTTTCGGGACAATGATGGCTACACCTTC. Amino acids: CASSFRDNDGYTF. The genes are TRBV19 and TRBJ1-2; possible D gene TRBD1, 6 bases. V shed 5 bases and J shed 6 bases, with 13 bases lying between them. Germline CDR1 and CDR2: LNHDA and SQIVND (reference sequence). The CDR3 contains 13 residues.

The chain uses TRBV9 and TRBJ1-6; TRBD1 is a possible D gene (6 bases). Trimming pared 3 bases from V and 7 bases from J, leaving 11 bases between. The germline gives CDR1 SGDLS, CDR2 YYNGEE. The CDR3 covers 14 residues. This chain's CDR3 is CASSDTGINSPLHF. In DNA, the CDR3 is TGTGCCAGCAGCGACACAGGGATAAATTCACCCCTCCACTTT.

This chain links TRBV30 with TRBJ2-5; 10 bases fit TRBD2. The CDR3 contains 13 residues. Germline V gene lookup returns CDR1 GTSNPN and CDR2 SVGIG (reference sequence). The V segment lost 4 bases and the J segment 4 bases; nucleotides outside the gene matches: 3. The CDR3 coding sequence is TGTGCCTGGACCTTAGCGGGAGGAGAGACCCAGTACTTC. This encodes CAWTLAGGETQYF.

V and J are TRBV5-1 and TRBJ2-2; 10 nucleotides align to TRBD1. This CDR3 has 15 amino acids. V lost 2 bases to trimming and J lost 7 bases; unmatched junction nucleotides: 5. Germline CDR1 is SGHRS and CDR2 is YFSETQ. CDR3 sequence (DNA): TGCGCCAGCAGCTTTCTGGGACAGGGGCGCGGGGAGCTGTTTTTT. This codes for CASSFLGQGRGELFF. Full variable domain (rest looked up from reference TRBV5-1 and TRBJ2-2): KAGVTQTPRYLIKTRGQQVTLSCSPISGHRSVSWYQQTPGQGLQFLFEYFSETQRNKGNFPGRFSGRQFSNSRSEMNVSTLELGDSALYLCASSFLGQGRGELFFGEGSRLTVL.

This chain connects TRBV19 to TRBJ1-5; no clear D gene. Germline loops: CDR1 LNHDA, CDR2 SQIVND (reference sequence). Trimming cost V 3 bases and J 7 bases, with 16 bases left between them. This CDR3 spans 15 amino acids. This CDR3 reads CASSMNGMGSQPQHF. For the CDR3, the DNA is TGTGCCAGTAGTATGAACGGGATGGGCAGCCAGCCCCAGCATTTT.

The table lists this clone with a count of one. The chain recombines TRBV11-3 with TRBJ2-4, with TRBD2 matching 10 bases. This CDR3 spans 23 amino acids. Germline CDR1 is SGHNT and CDR2 is YENEEA. V shed 0 bases and J 0 bases; nucleotides not matched to a gene: 20. CDR3 protein: CASSLDDRGSGGPMSLAKNIQYF. In DNA form, the CDR3 reads TGTGCCAGCAGCTTAGATGACAGGGGTAGCGGGGGGCCAATGTCCCTAGCCAAAAACATTCAGTACTTC.

This chain uses TRBV5-1 with TRBJ2-1, with 10 bases identical to TRBD2. J was trimmed by 7 bases and V by 4 bases; bases with no gene match: 8. This CDR3 contains 15 residues. In germline, CDR1 is SGHRS, CDR2 YFSETQ. In nucleotides, the CDR3 is TGCGCCAGCAGCCGGGCCGGAGCGGGAGGGAATGAGCAGTTCTTC. Its translation: CASSRAGAGGNEQFF.

The V and J genes are TRBV4-2 and TRBJ2-7; TRBD1 might be the D (5 bases). The V and J ends lost 1 base and 7 bases respectively, with 26 bases between them. The CDR3 spans 18 residues. CDR1 LGHNA and CDR2 YNFKEQ come from the germline V gene. The CDR3, as DNA: TGTGCCAGCAGCCAAGCCCCTCGGTCGCTCGCGAAGACAGTGGAGCAGTACTTC. This encodes CASSQAPRSLAKTVEQYF.

The chain carries TRBV3-1 (or the pseudogene TRBV3-2) and TRBJ1-1, with 9 bases matching TRBD1. This CDR3 has 14 residues. Per germline, CDR1 LGHDT and CDR2 YNNKEL (reference sequence). Trimming cost V 5 bases and J 6 bases; bases outside gene matches: 7. CDR3 region: CASSLQGAGAEAFF. The CDR3 DNA follows: TGTGCCAGCAGCTTACAGGGGGCAGGCGCTGAAGCTTTCTTT.

The chain couples TRBV5-1 to TRBJ2-1; D is possibly TRBD1 (5 bases). V was clipped by 1 base and J by 8 bases, with 13 bases between them. This CDR3 is built from 14 residues. Germline CDR1 is SGHRS and CDR2 is YFSETQ. The CDR3, as DNA: TGCGCCAGCAGCTTGTCGGCAGGGTTCGATGAGCAGTTCTTC. Protein sequence: CASSLSAGFDEQFF.

The chain carries TRBV14 and TRBJ2-1, with 8 nucleotides matching TRBD2. The J segment lost 4 bases and the V segment lost 4 bases, leaving 9 bases of the junction unmatched. Germline CDR1 is SGHDN and CDR2 is FVKESK. The CDR3 is made up of 16 amino acids. The CDR3 DNA is TGTGCCAGCAGCCGTCTTCGAGCGGGGGATTACAATGAGCAGTTCTTC. This sequence encodes CASSRLRAGDYNEQFF.

J is TRBJ2-7 and V is TRBV11-1; 8 bases align to TRBD1. The CDR3 consists of 12 residues. The V segment lost 5 bases and the J segment 5 bases; nucleotides outside the gene matches: 2. Looked up from germline, CDR1 is SGHAT and CDR2 is FQDESV (reference sequence). The CDR3 nucleotides are TGTGCCAGCAGCCCGGACAGGGACGAGCAGTACTTC. This codes for CASSPDRDEQYF.

This clone was picked up a small number of times. This chain joins TRBV10-3 and TRBJ1-3; D unresolved. V shed 6 bases and J shed 4 bases, with 13 bases lying between them. The V gene's germline CDR1 is ENHRY and CDR2 SYGVKD. The CDR3 contains 14 residues. The CDR3 DNA is TGTGCCATCAGGAGGGAGTCTGACGGAAACACCATATATTTT. Its protein product is CAIRRESDGNTIYF.